This T cell receptor beta chain emerged from a study of T cell clonality in common variable immunodeficiency. Most patients and controls had Caucasian heritage. Some clones are missing from TCRdb's copy, which holds only in-frame ones; the method was immunoSEQ multiplex PCR. The table records about 44,000 clones without singletons, the ten largest covering 10%. After removal of 8 bases from V and 1 base from J, the junction contained 4 bases not matched to a gene. The CDR3 sequence is 13 residues long. Germline V gene sequence: CDR1 MNHEY, CDR2 SVGEGT. At least ten counts were recorded for this clone. Its cognate antigen is unknown. The read finishes 3 residues shy of the CDR3 end, and the germline J gene is used to complete it. General study findings and limits: CVID subjects showed higher TCRbeta clonality than healthy controls. In common variable immunodeficiency, TCR beta chains reportedly carried fewer deletions and N-nucleotide insertions. CVID subjects shared fewer TCRbeta clones than healthy controls did.

The origin of this receptor is a person aged 18 to 75 in good health. The sample was peripheral blood mononuclear cells. The chain carries TRBV6-2 or TRBV6-3 and TRBJ1-1; 7 bases match TRBD1. The DNA read from the CDR3 is TGTGCCAGCCAGACAGGGAGGAACACTGAA. Protein sequence: CASQTGRNTE. The whole CDR3 protein reads CASQTGRNTEAFF.